This TCR beta chain came from a study of glioma-infiltrating T cells after dendritic cell vaccination. The time point denotes: after dendritic cell vaccination, including at tumor progression/relapse. Before vaccination, two weeks after the third vaccination, and at progression, PBMC were collected. Study results and caveats: Complete blood and tumor specimen sets were limited to few patients.

The immunoSEQ assay amplified TCRB CDR3 from up to roughly 2 ug DNA. The primer mix had 60 V beta and 13 J beta primers. Assay: immunoSEQ multiplex PCR; the TCRdb copy retains only in-frame clones and omits some. The sample contains approximately 91,000 clones, 75% to 85% of which appear only once. CDR1 is SNHLY, CDR2 FYNNEI, per germline. V gave up 7 bases and J gave up 6 bases; unmatched junction bases: 16. CDR3 size: 18 residues. Details on this clone: Antigen specificity is unknown.

V usage is TRBV2 and J usage is TRBJ2-2; TRBD1 agrees at 11 bases. This clonotype was sampled from a human donor with glioblastoma. The sample here was blood, taken after dendritic cell vaccination. The DNA of the CDR3 is TGTGCCAGCACCCAACGCTGGACAGGGGGCGCGGGCGCCGGGGAGCTGTTTTTT. This gives the protein CASTQRWTGGAGAGELFF.